The 5 T cell receptor beta chains listed next were all sequenced from one sample in a study of blood T cell repertoires in COVID-19. Here immunoSEQ multiplex PCR was the method, and the copy in TCRdb shows in-frame clones only, minus some. The data contain under 200,000 clones, 80% to 85% of them singletons. The sample taken for sequencing was PBMCs or T cells enriched from blood (not recorded which). The receptors shown here come from a woman in her forties or fifties who had recovered from COVID-19.

The V gene is TRBV6-5, the J gene TRBJ2-7, with D possibly being TRBD1 (6 bases). Germline V gene sequence: CDR1 MNHEY, CDR2 SVGAGI. The length of the CDR3 is 14 residues. Trimming left V 7 bases short and J 3 bases short, with 16 bases between. DNA for the CDR3: TGTGCCAGCAAGACGGACAGACCCCGCTACGAGCAGTACTTC. Residues: CASKTDRPRYEQYF.

This clone was detected only a few times. The rearrangement links TRBV7-6 to TRBJ2-7; the D gene is possibly TRBD2 (5 bases). Trimming took off 4 bases at V and 2 bases at J, with 15 bases between the two ends. The CDR3 sequence is 15 residues long. Germline V gives CDR1 SGHVS, CDR2 FNYEAQ. CDR3 nucleotides: TGTGCCAGCAGCTCCGGGATTGACTTCCCCTACGAGCAGTACTTC. Its protein product is CASSSGIDFPYEQYF.

The chain combines TRBV5-1 with TRBJ1-6; TRBD1 matches at 7 bases. The V gene's germline CDR1 is SGHRS and CDR2 YFSETQ. The CDR3 is 14 residues long. J lost 6 bases, V lost 9 bases, and 9 bases had no gene match. The CDR3 sequence is CATRMDRPNSPLHF. CDR3 bases: TGCGCCACCCGGATGGACAGGCCTAATTCACCCCTCCACTTT.

The chain recombines TRBV2 with TRBJ2-2; 7 bases map to TRBD1. Unmatched junction bases numbered 5, after V lost 5 bases and J lost 2 bases. The CDR3 covers 15 residues. Germline V CDR1 and CDR2: SNHLY, FYNNEI. CDR3 DNA: TGTGCCAGCAGTACCCGACAGGGAAACACCGGGGAGCTGTTTTTT. It yields the protein CASSTRQGNTGELFF.

The rearrangement links TRBV7-2 to TRBJ2-7, with TRBD2 matching 10 bases. This CDR3 region has 14 residues. V dropped 7 bases and J dropped 0; count of bases not matched to a gene: 3. Germline CDR1 SGHTA, CDR2 FQGNSA. Written as DNA, the CDR3 is TGTGCCAGCACACTAGCGGGGTTCTCCTACGAGCAGTACTTC. It translates to CASTLAGFSYEQYF.